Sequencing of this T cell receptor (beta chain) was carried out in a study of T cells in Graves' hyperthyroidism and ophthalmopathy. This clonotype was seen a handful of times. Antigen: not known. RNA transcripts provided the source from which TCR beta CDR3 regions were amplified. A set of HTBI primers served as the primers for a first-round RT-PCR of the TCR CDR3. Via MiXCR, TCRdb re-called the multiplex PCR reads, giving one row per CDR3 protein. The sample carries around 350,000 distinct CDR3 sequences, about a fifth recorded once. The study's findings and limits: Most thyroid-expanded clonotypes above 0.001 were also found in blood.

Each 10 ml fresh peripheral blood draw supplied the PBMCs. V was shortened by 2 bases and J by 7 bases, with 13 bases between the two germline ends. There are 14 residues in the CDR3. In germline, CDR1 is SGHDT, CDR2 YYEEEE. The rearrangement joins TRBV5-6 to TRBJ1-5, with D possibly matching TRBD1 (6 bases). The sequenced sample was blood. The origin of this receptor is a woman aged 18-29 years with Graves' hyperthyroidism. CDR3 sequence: CASSFRGAGQPQHF. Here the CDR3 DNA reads TGTGCCAGCAGCTTCAGGGGCGCCGGGCAGCCCCAGCATTTT. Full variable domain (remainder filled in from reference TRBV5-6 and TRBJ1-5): DAGVTQSPTHLIKTRGQQVTLRCSPKSGHDTVSWYQQALGQGPQFIFQYYEEEERQRGNFPDRFSGHQFPNYSSELNVNALLLGDSALYLCASSFRGAGQPQHFGDGTRLSIL.